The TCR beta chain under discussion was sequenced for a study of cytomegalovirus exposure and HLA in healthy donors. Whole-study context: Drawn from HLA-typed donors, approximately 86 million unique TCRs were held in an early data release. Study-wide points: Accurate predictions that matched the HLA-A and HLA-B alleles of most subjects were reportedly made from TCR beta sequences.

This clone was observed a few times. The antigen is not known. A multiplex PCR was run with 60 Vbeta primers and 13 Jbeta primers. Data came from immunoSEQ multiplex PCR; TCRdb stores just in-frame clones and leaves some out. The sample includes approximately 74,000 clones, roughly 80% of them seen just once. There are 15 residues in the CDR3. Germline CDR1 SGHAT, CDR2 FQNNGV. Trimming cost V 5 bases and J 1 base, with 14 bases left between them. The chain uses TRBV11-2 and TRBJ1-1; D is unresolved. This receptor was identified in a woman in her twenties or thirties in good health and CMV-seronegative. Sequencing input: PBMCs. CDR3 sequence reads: CASSTVDFRNTEAFF. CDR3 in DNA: TGTGCCAGCAGCACCGTTGACTTCAGGAACACTGAAGCTTTCTTT.